A single sample gave rise to the 6 T cell receptor beta chains below, sequenced in a study of beta chain features in type 1 diabetes. Findings and caveats of the study: Among all four CD4+ subsets, Type 1 diabetes patients had TCRB CDR3s that were moderately but significantly shorter.

The antigens of these receptors remain unknown. The isolated RNA, all of it, was reverse transcribed, so expressed TCRB transcripts were what got sequenced. Assay: immunoSEQ multiplex PCR; the TCRdb copy retains only in-frame clones and omits some. The sample has roughly 140,000 clones, 10% seen once. The sample taken for sequencing was central memory CD4+ T cells from blood. Every receptor here comes from a young man with type 1 diabetes.

This clone has more than one count but fewer than ten. V usage is TRBV30 and J usage is TRBJ2-7; a weak D match, TRBD1 (5 bases). The CDR3 has 12 residues. V was cut by 5 bases and J by 0 bases, with 8 bases left in between. The germline CDR1 and CDR2 sequences are GTSNPN and SVGIG (reference sequence). The CDR3 reads CAWDSFSYEQYF. CDR3 in DNA: TGTGCCTGGGACAGCTTCTCCTACGAGCAGTACTTC.

V and J are TRBV15 and TRBJ1-5; a possible D gene is TRBD1 (6 bases). The germline CDR1 and CDR2 sequences are LNHNV and YYDKDF (reference sequence). CDR3 length equals 15 residues. Trimming pared 5 bases from V and 3 bases from J, leaving 14 bases between. This CDR3 is CATSGSKGVNQPQHF. For the CDR3, the DNA is TGTGCCACCAGCGGGTCTAAGGGGGTCAATCAGCCCCAGCATTTT.

The chain uses TRBV27 and TRBJ1-1; D perhaps matches TRBD1 (5 bases). Trimming removed 5 bases at V and 1 base at J, with 17 bases between. CDR1 and CDR2 (germline): MNHEY, SMNVEV (reference sequence). The CDR3 is made up of 16 amino acids. As DNA, the CDR3 is TGTGCCAGCAGTGGGAGGCACTCAACAGGGAACACTGAAGCTTTCTTT. Its translation: CASSGRHSTGNTEAFF.

In this sample, this clone turned up a few times. V is TRBV19 and J is TRBJ2-2; 9 bases fit TRBD2. Trimming took 10 bases from V and 0 from J; bases not matched to a gene: 6. This CDR3 spans 15 amino acids. Looked up from germline, CDR1 is LNHDA and CDR2 is SQIVND (reference sequence). CDR3 DNA sequence: TGTGCCACCATGACTAGCGGAACGAACACCGGGGAGCTGTTTTTT. This codes for CATMTSGTNTGELFF. Filled out from reference TRBV19 and TRBJ2-2, the complete variable domain reads DGGITQSPKYLFRKEGQNVTLSCEQNLNHDAMYWYRQDPGQGLRLIYYSQIVNDFQKGDIAEGYSVSREKKESFPLTVTSAQKNPTAFYLCATMTSGTNTGELFFGEGSRLTVL.

This clone was counted a few times. The J gene is TRBJ1-5, the V gene TRBV2; possible D gene TRBD1, 5 bases. This CDR3 contains 15 residues. V gave up 4 bases and J gave up 7 bases, with 17 bases separating them. Germline V CDR1 and CDR2: SNHLY, FYNNEI. In nucleotides, the CDR3 is TGTGCCAGCAGTGTCCGACAGTCTAACACCCAGCCCCAGCATTTT. Its protein is CASSVRQSNTQPQHF.

This clone showed up many times. This sequence joins TRBV2 and TRBJ1-5, with a tentative D call TRBD1 (6 bases). Trimming pared 4 bases from V and 4 bases from J, leaving 8 bases between. The CDR3 is 13 residues long. CDR1 and CDR2 (germline): SNHLY, FYNNEI. The CDR3 region is CASSVRGNQPQHF. The CDR3 DNA follows: TGTGCCAGCAGTGTTAGGGGGAATCAGCCCCAGCATTTT.